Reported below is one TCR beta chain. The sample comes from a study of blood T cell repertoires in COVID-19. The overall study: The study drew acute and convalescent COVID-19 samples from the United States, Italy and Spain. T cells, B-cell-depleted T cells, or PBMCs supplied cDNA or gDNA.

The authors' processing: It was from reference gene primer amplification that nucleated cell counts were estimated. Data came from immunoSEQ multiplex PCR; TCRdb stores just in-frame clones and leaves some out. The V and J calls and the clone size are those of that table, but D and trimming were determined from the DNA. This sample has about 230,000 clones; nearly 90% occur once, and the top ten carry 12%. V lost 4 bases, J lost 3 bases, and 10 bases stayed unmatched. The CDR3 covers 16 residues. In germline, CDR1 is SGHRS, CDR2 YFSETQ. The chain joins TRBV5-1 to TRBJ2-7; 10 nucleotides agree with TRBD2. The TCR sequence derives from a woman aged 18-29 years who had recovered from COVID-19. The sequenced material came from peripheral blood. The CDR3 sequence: CASSPLGVAGGYEQYF. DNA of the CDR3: TGCGCCAGCAGCCCCCTGGGGGTAGCGGGGGGCTACGAGCAGTACTTC. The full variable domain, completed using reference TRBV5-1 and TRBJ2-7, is KAGVTQTPRYLIKTRGQQVTLSCSPISGHRSVSWYQQTPGQGLQFLFEYFSETQRNKGNFPGRFSGRQFSNSRSEMNVSTLELGDSALYLCASSPLGVAGGYEQYFGPGTRLTVT.